Each of the 8 T cell receptor beta chains below was sequenced from the same sample in a study of blood T cell repertoires in COVID-19 (dated by TCRdb to the early 2020s). Library preparation employed the immunoSEQ multiplex PCR assay. The clones in this table, taken by TCRdb from immuneACCESS, are in-frame only. Not every clone is retained; where verified, under half of the shortfall comes from an unresolved V gene, and the cause of the rest is unknown. Across this sample there are 150,000 to 200,000 clones, with roughly nine tenths seen only once. The top ten clonotypes cover 15% to 20% of the sample. The sequenced material came from peripheral blood. The source of these receptors is a man in his fifties or sixties with active or convalescent COVID-19.

The chain uses TRBV18 and TRBJ1-6; 7 positions agree with TRBD1. CDR1 is KGHSH, CDR2 LQKENI, per germline. The CDR3 sequence is 15 residues long. Germline trimming cut 6 bases from V and 5 bases from J; bases unmatched to any gene: 7. The CDR3 is CASSPRQGDNSPLHF. The CDR3 DNA sequence: TGTGCCAGCTCTCCGCGACAGGGAGATAATTCACCCCTCCACTTT.

V gene TRBV27 combines with J gene TRBJ2-7; TRBD1 aligns across 9 bases. The CDR3 is 16 amino acids. Germline V gene sequence: CDR1 MNHEY, CDR2 SMNVEV (reference sequence). The V segment lost 3 bases and the J segment 4 bases; nucleotides outside the gene matches: 10. The CDR3 DNA reads as TGTGCCAGCAGTTTCATCGGACAGGGGAATCAGTACGAGCAGTACTTC. This translates into CASSFIGQGNQYEQYF.

This clone was found a few times. The chain links TRBV15 to TRBJ2-7, with D possibly TRBD1 on 6 matching bases. Germline V gives CDR1 LNHNV, CDR2 YYDKDF (reference sequence). The CDR3 has 15 residues. The CDR3 reads CAAPGTPSRCYEQYF. The CDR3 nucleotides read TGTGCAGCCCCCGGGACACCTAGCCGGTGCTACGAGCAGTACTTC.

The rearrangement links TRBV19 to TRBJ1-2; 9 nucleotides line up with TRBD1. CDR1 LNHDA and CDR2 SQIVND come from the germline V gene (reference sequence). Trimming took 2 bases from V and 3 from J; bases not matched to a gene: 7. The CDR3 spans 16 residues. CDR3 DNA sequence: TGTGCCAGTAGTATAATCGGACAGGGGTCGGACTATGGCTACACCTTC. Protein sequence: CASSIIGQGSDYGYTF.

The gene calls are TRBV6-2 or TRBV6-3 and TRBJ2-7, with D possibly being TRBD2 (6 bases). Trimming stripped 5 bases from V and 5 bases from J, with 16 bases between. The CDR3 runs to 14 residues. Germline V gene sequence: CDR1 MNHEY, CDR2 SVGEGT. The CDR3 DNA reads TGTGCCAGCAGTATCTCCGGGACTCCCAACGAGCAGTACTTC. Translation gives CASSISGTPNEQYF.

This clone has just one count. The gene calls are TRBV5-1 and TRBJ2-1, with D perhaps TRBD1 (8 bases). The CDR3 loop spans 13 amino acids. The ends were cut back, 3 bases at V and 15 bases at J, with 19 bases in the middle. Germline V CDR1 and CDR2: SGHRS, YFSETQ. CDR3 DNA: TGCGCCAGCAGCTCGGGGGAGGGGACAGGCTGGTTCTTC. It codes for CASSSGEGTGWFF.

The rearrangement joins TRBV10-1 to TRBJ2-7; 10 nucleotides line up with TRBD1. Looked up from germline, CDR1 is WNHNN and CDR2 is SYGVQD (reference sequence). The CDR3 sequence is 15 residues long. The V and J ends lost 0 bases and 2 bases, in that order; junction bases with no gene match: 1. CDR3 coding DNA: TGCGCCAGCAGTGAGTCGGGGACAGGGGCCTACGAGCAGTACTTC. Its protein product is CASSESGTGAYEQYF.

Turning to this clone: Sequence at one end of the junction differs from germline and may be a read error. V is TRBV19 and J is TRBJ2-3; 8 positions match TRBD2. Germline CDR1 reads LNHDA; CDR2 reads SQIVND (reference sequence). The CDR3 consists of 16 residues. DNA for the CDR3: TGTGCCAGTAGCATAGGGACTAGTCGGAACACAGATACGCAGTATTTT. It specifies CASSIGTSRNTDTQYF.